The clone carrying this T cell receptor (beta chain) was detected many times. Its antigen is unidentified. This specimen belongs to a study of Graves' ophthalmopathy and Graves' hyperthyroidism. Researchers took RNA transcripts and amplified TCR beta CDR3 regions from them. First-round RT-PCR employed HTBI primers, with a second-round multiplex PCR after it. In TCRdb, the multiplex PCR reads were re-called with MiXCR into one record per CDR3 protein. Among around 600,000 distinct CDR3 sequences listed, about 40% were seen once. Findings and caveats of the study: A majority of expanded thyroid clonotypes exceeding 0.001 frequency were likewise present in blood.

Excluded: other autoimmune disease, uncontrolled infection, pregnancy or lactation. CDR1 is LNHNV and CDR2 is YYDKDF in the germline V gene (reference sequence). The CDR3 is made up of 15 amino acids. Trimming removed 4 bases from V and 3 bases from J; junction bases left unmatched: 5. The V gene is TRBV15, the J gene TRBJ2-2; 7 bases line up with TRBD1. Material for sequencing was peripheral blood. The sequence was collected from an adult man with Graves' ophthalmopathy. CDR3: CATSNGDSYTGELFF. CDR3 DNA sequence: TGTGCCACCAGCAACGGGGACAGCTACACCGGGGAGCTGTTTTTT. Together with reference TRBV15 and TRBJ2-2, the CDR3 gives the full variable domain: DAMVIQNPRYQVTQFGKPVTLSCSQTLNHNVMYWYQQKSSQAPKLLFHYYDKDFNNEADTPDNFQSRRPNTSFCFLDIRSPGLGDTAMYLCATSNGDSYTGELFFGEGSRLTVL.